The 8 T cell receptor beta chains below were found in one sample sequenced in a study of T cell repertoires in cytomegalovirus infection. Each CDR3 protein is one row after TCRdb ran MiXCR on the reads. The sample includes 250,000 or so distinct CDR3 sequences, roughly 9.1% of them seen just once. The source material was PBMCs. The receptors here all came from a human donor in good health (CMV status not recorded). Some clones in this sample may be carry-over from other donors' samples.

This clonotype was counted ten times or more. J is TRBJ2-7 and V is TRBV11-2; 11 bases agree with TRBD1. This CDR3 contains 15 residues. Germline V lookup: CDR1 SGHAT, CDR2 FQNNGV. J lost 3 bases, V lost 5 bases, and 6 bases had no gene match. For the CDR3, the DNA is TGTGCCAGCAGCCCCGGGACAGGGGGAATCTACGAGCAGTACTTC. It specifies CASSPGTGGIYEQYF.

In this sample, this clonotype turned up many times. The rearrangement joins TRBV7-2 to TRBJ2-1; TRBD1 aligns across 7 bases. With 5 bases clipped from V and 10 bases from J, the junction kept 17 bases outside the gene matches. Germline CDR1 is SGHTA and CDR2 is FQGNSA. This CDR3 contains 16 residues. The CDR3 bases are TGTGCCAGCAGCGTACGAGACAGGGATCCGGCGGAAGAGCAGTTCTTC. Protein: CASSVRDRDPAEEQFF.

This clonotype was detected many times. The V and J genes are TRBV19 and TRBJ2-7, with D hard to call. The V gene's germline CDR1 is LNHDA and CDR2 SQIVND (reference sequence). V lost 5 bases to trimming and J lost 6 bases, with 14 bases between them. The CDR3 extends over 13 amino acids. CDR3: CASSDGTLGEQYF. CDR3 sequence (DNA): TGTGCCAGTAGTGACGGCACCCTAGGCGAGCAGTACTTC.

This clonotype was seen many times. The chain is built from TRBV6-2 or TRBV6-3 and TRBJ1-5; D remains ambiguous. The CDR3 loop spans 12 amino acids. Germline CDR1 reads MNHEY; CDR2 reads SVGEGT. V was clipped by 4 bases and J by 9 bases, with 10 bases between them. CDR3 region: CASSSRAGPQHF. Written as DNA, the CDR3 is TGTGCCAGCAGTTCCAGAGCCGGGCCCCAGCATTTT.

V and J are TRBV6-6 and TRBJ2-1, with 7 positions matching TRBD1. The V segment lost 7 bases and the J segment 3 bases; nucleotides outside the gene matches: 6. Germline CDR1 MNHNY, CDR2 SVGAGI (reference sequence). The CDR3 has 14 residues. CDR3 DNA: TGTGCCAGCAAGGAGAGGGGGCACTACAATGAGCAGTTCTTC. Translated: CASKERGHYNEQFF.

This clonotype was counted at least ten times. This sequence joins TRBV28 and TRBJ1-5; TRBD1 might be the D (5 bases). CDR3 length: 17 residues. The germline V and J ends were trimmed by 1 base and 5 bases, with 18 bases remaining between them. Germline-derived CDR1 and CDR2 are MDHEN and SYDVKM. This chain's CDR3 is CASSLSHKLAGDQPQHF. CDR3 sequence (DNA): TGTGCCAGCAGTTTATCGCATAAGCTGGCGGGGGATCAGCCCCAGCATTTT.

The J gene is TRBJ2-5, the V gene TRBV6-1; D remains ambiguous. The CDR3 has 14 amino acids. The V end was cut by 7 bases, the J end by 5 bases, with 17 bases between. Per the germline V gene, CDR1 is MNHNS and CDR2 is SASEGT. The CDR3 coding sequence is TGTGCCAGCAAAGTCGCGGCAGATAGGGAGACCCAGTACTTC. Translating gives CASKVAADRETQYF.

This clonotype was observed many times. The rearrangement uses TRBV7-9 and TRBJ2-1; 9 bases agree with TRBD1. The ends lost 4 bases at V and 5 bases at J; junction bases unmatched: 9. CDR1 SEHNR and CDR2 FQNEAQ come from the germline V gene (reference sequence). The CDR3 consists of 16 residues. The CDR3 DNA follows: TGTGCCAGCAGCTCCGGGACAGGGAATGCGAACAATGAGCAGTTCTTC. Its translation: CASSSGTGNANNEQFF.